Presented here are 17 T cell receptor beta chains from one specimen sequenced in a study of cytomegalovirus exposure and HLA in healthy donors. Primers: 60 Vbeta forward and 13 Jbeta reverse. Profiled with immunoSEQ multiplex PCR; TCRdb holds only in-frame clones, not every one. The sample gives about 150,000 clones, 75% of which show up once; around 7% is in the top ten. Material: PBMCs. These receptors were collected from a man aged 25 to 45 in good health and CMV-seronegative.

This chain uses TRBV11-2 with TRBJ1-5; D uncertain. Germline CDR1 and CDR2: SGHAT and FQNNGV. The ends were cut back, 6 bases at V and 2 bases at J, with 17 bases in the middle. The CDR3 spans 16 residues. CDR3 bases: TGTGCCAGCAGTTCGTACGGGAGTCAGGGCAATCAGCCCCAGCATTTT. This encodes CASSSYGSQGNQPQHF.

The rearrangement uses TRBV7-9 and TRBJ2-3; the D gene is possibly TRBD2 (5 bases). V was cut by 4 bases and J by 11 bases, with 25 bases left in between. Germline V gene data show CDR1 as SEHNR and CDR2 as FQNEAQ (reference sequence). The CDR3 has 16 amino acids. For the CDR3, the DNA is TGTGCCAGCAGCTCAAGAAAAGTTGGAGGAAACTCAAAGCAGTATTTT. It specifies CASSSRKVGGNSKQYF.

The chain uses TRBV6-6 and TRBJ2-1; TRBD1 might be the D (6 bases). CDR1 and CDR2 from the germline V gene are MNHNY and SVGAGI (reference sequence). V gave up 6 bases and J gave up 15 bases, with 18 bases separating them. The CDR3 has 12 residues. The CDR3, as DNA: TGTGCCAGCAGCTCATCACAGGGCCGCGGGTTCTTC. Its translation: CASSSSQGRGFF.

J is TRBJ2-7 and V is TRBV7-3; D is possibly TRBD2 (6 bases). The V and J ends lost 0 bases and 7 bases respectively, with 10 bases between them. The CDR3 totals 13 residues. The germline V gene has CDR1 SGHTA and CDR2 FQGTGA. CDR3 sequence (DNA): TGTGCCAGCAGCTTAACGAGGAGGGATGAGCAGTACTTC. Translating gives CASSLTRRDEQYF.

This clone was observed a few times. This chain joins TRBV29-1 and TRBJ1-1; D may be TRBD1 (5 bases). V was trimmed by 7 bases and J by 4 bases, leaving 13 bases between them. CDR1 and CDR2 (germline): SQVTM, ANQGSEA. CDR3 size: 12 residues. The CDR3 DNA sequence: TGCAGCGCCAATTGGGGGGGCACTGAAGCTTTCTTT. Encoded protein: CSANWGGTEAFF.

The rearrangement links TRBV19 to TRBJ2-1; D might be TRBD1 (5 bases). V was pared by 4 bases and J by 1 base, with 26 bases between. This CDR3 spans 20 amino acids. CDR1 is LNHDA, CDR2 SQIVND, per germline (reference sequence). The CDR3 region has the DNA TGTGCCAGTAGTAATTTGCAGGGATCCTCCAAAGCGAGATCCTACAATGAGCAGTTCTTC. Translating it yields CASSNLQGSSKARSYNEQFF.

On this clone itself: The junction differs from germline at one of its ends, possibly a read error. As DNA, the CDR3 is TGTGCCAGCAGCCCAGACTTTTCCTCCTACAATGAGCAGCTCTTC. Translated, it gives CASSPDFSSYNEQLF. The V call is TRBV5-6, the J call TRBJ2-1; D not certain. CDR1 SGHDT and CDR2 YYEEEE come from the germline V gene. This CDR3 has 15 residues.

The V gene is TRBV30, the J gene TRBJ1-2; TRBD1 aligns across 7 bases. CDR3 length: 14 residues. V dropped 3 bases and J dropped 7; count of bases not matched to a gene: 11. The germline V gene has CDR1 GTSNPN and CDR2 SVGIG (reference sequence). The CDR3 DNA sequence: TGTGCCTGGAGCTCTGCAGGGGGGAGATCTGGCTACACCTTC. This gives the protein CAWSSAGGRSGYTF.

The CDR3 DNA reads as TGCGCCAGCAGCTTGAGTAGGGGGACGAGAGACACCGGGGAGCTGTTTTTT. Its protein is CASSLSRGTRDTGELFF. The chain uses TRBV5-1 and TRBJ2-2, with D possibly TRBD1 on 6 matching bases. Trimming pared 1 base from V and 3 bases from J, leaving 16 bases between. The CDR3 runs 17 residues. Germline-derived CDR1 and CDR2 are SGHRS and YFSETQ.

DNA of the CDR3: TGCAGCGTCGCCGAAGCGGGAGGGGAGTTCTTC. Translation gives CSVAEAGGEFF. The V call is TRBV29-1, the J call TRBJ2-1; 10 bases agree with TRBD2. Losses at the gene ends were 6 bases for V and 14 bases for J; bases not matched to a gene: 7. The CDR3 consists of 11 residues. The germline CDR1 and CDR2 sequences are SQVTM and ANQGSEA.

Remarks on this clone: The CDR3 end shows no conserved phenylalanine or tryptophan, and so a read error is likely. The chain joins TRBV15 to TRBJ1-1; a weak D match, TRBD1 (6 bases). The CDR3 totals 13 residues. Trimming stripped 5 bases from V and 8 bases from J, with 15 bases between. Germline loops: CDR1 LNHNV, CDR2 YYDKDF (reference sequence). The CDR3, as DNA: TGTGCCACCAGCTGGGCCCGAGACAGGGAAGCTTTCCTT. It codes for CATSWARDREAFL.

This rearrangement joins TRBV7-9 to TRBJ2-2; 7 bases align to TRBD2. This CDR3 contains 16 residues. Germline CDR1 is SEHNR and CDR2 is FQNEAQ (reference sequence). J was trimmed by 3 bases and V by 4 bases; bases with no gene match: 8. CDR3: CASSSRTGGDTGELFF. CDR3 coding DNA: TGTGCCAGCAGCTCCAGGACGGGGGGAGACACCGGGGAGCTGTTTTTT. The complete variable domain, with remaining parts taken from reference TRBV7-9 and TRBJ2-2, reads DTGVSQNPRHKITKRGQNVTFRCDPISEHNRLYWYRQTLGQGPEFLTYFQNEAQLEKSRLLSDRFSAERPKGSFSTLEIQRTEQGDSAMYLCASSSRTGGDTGELFFGEGSRLTVL.

This chain links TRBV5-1 with TRBJ1-3, with D possibly being TRBD1 (6 bases). Germline V lookup: CDR1 SGHRS, CDR2 YFSETQ. The CDR3 loop spans 16 amino acids. V was shortened by 3 bases and J by 3 bases, with 16 bases between the two germline ends. This chain's CDR3 is CASSSLQGLSGNTIYF. CDR3 nucleotide sequence: TGCGCCAGCAGCTCTCTACAGGGTTTGAGTGGAAACACCATATATTTT. The variable domain in full, with the rest retrieved from reference TRBV5-1 and TRBJ1-3, is KAGVTQTPRYLIKTRGQQVTLSCSPISGHRSVSWYQQTPGQGLQFLFEYFSETQRNKGNFPGRFSGRQFSNSRSEMNVSTLELGDSALYLCASSSLQGLSGNTIYFGEGSWLTVV.

This clone appeared a single time. The chain is built from TRBV7-3 and TRBJ2-2; D is possibly TRBD1 (6 bases). Trimming took 1 base from V and 6 from J, leaving 6 bases between them. This CDR3 has 13 residues. CDR1 and CDR2 from the germline V gene are SGHTA and FQGTGA. DNA for the CDR3: TGTGCCAGCAGCTTAAAGGGGGCCGGGGAGCTGTTTTTT. It is translated as CASSLKGAGELFF.

V gene TRBV6-6 combines with J gene TRBJ1-2; 9 bases fit TRBD1. Germline CDR1 is MNHNY and CDR2 is SVGAGI (reference sequence). The CDR3 sequence is 12 residues long. V trimming: 8 bases; J trimming: 3 bases; junction bases outside the gene matches: 1. CDR3 sequence: CASRTGDYGYTF. CDR3 coding DNA: TGTGCCAGCCGGACAGGGGACTATGGCTACACCTTC.

This clone has only a few counts. The rearrangement joins TRBV7-3 to TRBJ2-2; 8 positions agree with TRBD1. The CDR3 contains 15 residues. V dropped 6 bases and J dropped 3; count of bases not matched to a gene: 6. The germline V gene encodes CDR1 SGHTA and CDR2 FQGTGA. The CDR3 DNA reads TGTGCCAGCAGACCACAGGGGGGTGACACCGGGGAGCTGTTTTTT. Translation: CASRPQGGDTGELFF.

The rearrangement joins TRBV28 to TRBJ2-2, with a possible D match to TRBD2 (5 bases). Germline values: CDR1 MDHEN, CDR2 SYDVKM. The CDR3 is made up of 15 amino acids. The V gene lost 7 bases and the J gene lost 1 base, with 13 bases spanning the gap. The CDR3 region is CASTWGSVNTGELFF. CDR3 nucleotide sequence: TGTGCCAGCACCTGGGGTAGCGTGAACACCGGGGAGCTGTTTTTT.